These 32 T cell receptor beta chains were sequenced from one sample in a study of Ad26.COV2.S vaccination and SARS-CoV-2 variants. Repertoires were generated with immunoSEQ multiplex PCR, while TCRdb's copy carries only in-frame clones and drops some. The table lists some 410,000 clones, approximately 92% of them singletons. Treatment denoted: 15 to 20 received Ad26.COV2.S at low or high dose, single or two shots; roughly five received placebo; per-sample allocation not given. Repertoires come from day 63 after the first vaccine or placebo injection. Sequenced material: peripheral blood, taken in a trial of Ad26.COV2.S vaccine versus placebo. Receptor source: a person between 18 and 59 years old who received the Ad26.COV2.S COVID-19 vaccine or a placebo.

This clone was found a few times. The rearrangement joins TRBV4-3 to TRBJ2-7; TRBD1 matches 8 bases. Germline CDR1 LGHNA, CDR2 YSLEER. The CDR3 extends over 17 amino acids. J gave up 3 bases and V 0 bases, and 10 bases lay outside the gene matches. The CDR3 region has the DNA TGCGCCAGCAGCCAAGATTATAGGGCAGGGGGCATCTACGAGCAGTACTTC. Its translation is CASSQDYRAGGIYEQYF.

V usage is TRBV7-2 and J usage is TRBJ1-6, with D possibly being TRBD1 (5 bases). This CDR3 spans 18 amino acids. The V gene's germline CDR1 is SGHTA and CDR2 FQGNSA. V gave up 2 bases and J gave up 4 bases, with 18 bases separating them. The CDR3 spells CASSLRAVGAGYNSPLHF. CDR3 DNA: TGTGCCAGCAGCTTAAGGGCTGTAGGGGCGGGTTATAATTCACCCCTCCACTTT.

The chain is built from TRBV10-2 and TRBJ2-3, with D uncertain. Germline V lookup: CDR1 WSHSY, CDR2 SAAADI. V was clipped by 6 bases and J by 1 base, with 11 bases between them. The CDR3 is 14 amino acids. The DNA for the CDR3 is TGCGCCAGCAGAGACGACACCCGCACAGATACGCAGTATTTT. Amino acids: CASRDDTRTDTQYF.

This chain links TRBV5-1 with TRBJ1-1, with 8 bases identical to TRBD1. V was pared by 4 bases and J by 8 bases, with 10 bases of the junction left unmatched. Germline V gene sequence: CDR1 SGHRS, CDR2 YFSETQ. This CDR3 region has 14 residues. CDR3: CASSLVAGQGEAFF. The CDR3 DNA is TGCGCCAGCAGCCTAGTGGCCGGACAGGGCGAAGCTTTCTTT.

The chain links TRBV30 to TRBJ2-7; D ambiguous. Trimming pared 2 bases from V and 2 bases from J, leaving 4 bases between. The germline CDR1 and CDR2 sequences are GTSNPN and SVGIG (reference sequence). This CDR3 contains 11 residues. This chain's CDR3 is CAWSITYEQYF. The DNA of the CDR3 is TGTGCCTGGAGTATTACCTACGAGCAGTACTTC.

The gene calls are TRBV5-4 and TRBJ2-7, with 8 nucleotides matching TRBD1. V lost 4 bases, J lost 3 bases, and 3 bases stayed unmatched. This CDR3 has 13 amino acids. The V gene's germline CDR1 is SGHNT and CDR2 YYREEE (reference sequence). CDR3 residues: CASSGGQDYEQYF. DNA of the CDR3: TGTGCCAGCAGCGGGGGACAGGACTACGAGCAGTACTTC.

The V call is TRBV18, the J call TRBJ2-3; 8 bases fit TRBD1. Germline lookup yields CDR1 KGHSH and CDR2 LQKENI. V gave up 4 bases and J gave up 2 bases; unmatched junction bases: 5. The CDR3 runs 15 residues. The chain's CDR3 is CASSQPGQVTDTQYF. The CDR3 DNA is TGTGCCAGCTCACAACCGGGACAGGTCACAGATACGCAGTATTTT.

The V call is TRBV7-2, the J call TRBJ2-7; 9 bases are a match to TRBD2. The germline V gene has CDR1 SGHTA and CDR2 FQGNSA. J lost 2 bases, V lost 5 bases, and 7 bases had no gene match. The CDR3 is 15 residues long. CDR3: CASSQKSGGPYEQYF. DNA for the CDR3: TGTGCCAGCAGCCAGAAAAGCGGGGGGCCCTACGAGCAGTACTTC.

J is TRBJ2-5 and V is TRBV3-1 (or the pseudogene TRBV3-2), with D perhaps TRBD2 (6 bases). This CDR3 is built from 16 residues. Germline CDR1 reads LGHDT; CDR2 reads YNNKEL (reference sequence). V was pared by 0 bases and J by 7 bases, with 18 bases between. The CDR3 reads CASSQEGEASEGTQYF. CDR3 DNA sequence: TGTGCCAGCAGCCAAGAAGGTGAGGCTAGCGAGGGGACCCAGTACTTC.

The chain couples TRBV7-2 to TRBJ2-2; 7 nucleotides align to TRBD1. Germline CDR1 reads SGHTA; CDR2 reads FQGNSA. This CDR3 comprises 13 residues. Trimming took 4 bases from V and 7 from J; bases not matched to a gene: 3. CDR3 nucleotide sequence: TGTGCCAGCAGCTCAACAGGGGTCGGGGAGCTGTTTTTT. This sequence encodes CASSSTGVGELFF.

This clone has just one count. The J gene is TRBJ2-2, the V gene TRBV7-9, with a possible D match to TRBD2 (6 bases). The CDR3 loop spans 17 amino acids. Germline CDR1 SEHNR, CDR2 FQNEAQ (reference sequence). V was trimmed by 5 bases and J by 1 base, leaving 17 bases between them. DNA for the CDR3: TGTGCCAGCAGCCCCCTGAAGGCGGGGATGAACACCGGGGAGCTGTTTTTT. As protein: CASSPLKAGMNTGELFF.

J is TRBJ1-6 and V is TRBV30; possibly TRBD1 for D (6 bases). The CDR3 spans 15 residues. V was pared by 3 bases and J by 5 bases, with 14 bases between. The germline gives CDR1 GTSNPN, CDR2 SVGIG (reference sequence). Here the CDR3 reads CAWSAGTRNNSPLHF. The CDR3 DNA sequence: TGTGCCTGGAGCGCCGGGACACGTAATAATTCACCCCTCCACTTT.

The chain combines TRBV30 with TRBJ2-1; 15 bases line up with TRBD2. There are 19 residues in the CDR3. Germline lookup yields CDR1 GTSNPN and CDR2 SVGIG (reference sequence). J lost 4 bases, V lost 0 bases, and 10 bases had no gene match. CDR3: CAWSVRRTSGGGFYNEQFF. The CDR3 bases are TGTGCCTGGAGTGTACGCAGGACTAGCGGGGGGGGGTTTTACAATGAGCAGTTCTTC.

In the case of this clone: Germline is not matched at one junction end, which may reflect a read error. CDR3 in amino acids: CASSHMEIQYF. DNA for the CDR3: TGTGCCAGCAGTCATATGGAGATCCAGTACTTC. This chain connects TRBV11-2 to TRBJ2-5; no clear D. The germline CDR1 and CDR2 sequences are SGHAT and FQNNGV. CDR3 length: 11 amino acids.

The chain employs TRBV29-1 and TRBJ1-2; TRBD1 might be the D (6 bases). Deletions cut 5 bases from V and 8 bases from J, with 15 bases between. The CDR3 spans 12 residues. Germline values: CDR1 SQVTM, CDR2 ANQGSEA. CDR3 in DNA: TGCAGCGTTCCGGGGGCCAAGAAAGGCTACACCTTC. Translated: CSVPGAKKGYTF.

Points on this clone: This sample also contains other DNA sequences that code for the same CDR3. The chain employs TRBV24-1 and TRBJ1-4, with D unresolved. This CDR3 region has 13 residues. V was trimmed by 3 bases and J by 4 bases, leaving 5 bases between them. Germline V gene sequence: CDR1 KGHDR, CDR2 SFDVKD. Written as DNA, the CDR3 is TGTGCCACCAGTGATGGCGGTAATGAAAAACTGTTTTTT. It is translated as CATSDGGNEKLFF.

The V and J genes are TRBV27 and TRBJ1-3; tentative D call: TRBD1 (6 bases). This CDR3 contains 19 residues. Germline CDR1 is MNHEY and CDR2 is SMNVEV (reference sequence). Trimming took off 1 base at V and 0 bases at J, with 19 bases between the two ends. The chain's CDR3 is CASSLYLGGRLRSGNTIYF. CDR3 bases: TGTGCCAGCAGTTTATACCTAGGGGGGAGGTTACGCTCTGGAAACACCATATATTTT.

The CDR3 DNA reads as TGTGCCAGCAGTCCATATGGCGGGGAGCTGTTTTTT. Translated: CASSPYGGELFF. J is TRBJ2-2 and V is TRBV27; D ambiguous. This CDR3 spans 12 amino acids. CDR1 and CDR2 from the germline V gene are MNHEY and SMNVEV (reference sequence). Trimming cost V 5 bases and J 7 bases, with 8 bases left between them.

The chain couples TRBV5-1 to TRBJ2-1; TRBD1 agrees at 10 bases. This CDR3 comprises 14 residues. V trimming: 4 bases; J trimming: 12 bases; junction bases outside the gene matches: 10. Germline V gene sequence: CDR1 SGHRS, CDR2 YFSETQ. The CDR3 sequence is CASSVGQGEVRQFF. The CDR3 bases are TGCGCCAGCAGCGTAGGACAGGGGGAGGTACGGCAGTTCTTC.

The V and J genes are TRBV6-5 and TRBJ1-1; 7 bases match TRBD1. CDR1 MNHEY and CDR2 SVGAGI come from the germline V gene. V lost 0 bases and J lost 5; bases outside the gene matches: 3. This CDR3 has 14 residues. CDR3 bases: TGTGCCAGCAGTTACTCGACGGGACAGACTGAAGCTTTCTTT. Protein sequence: CASSYSTGQTEAFF.

The chain carries TRBV7-9 and TRBJ1-2; no firm D call. Germline lookup yields CDR1 SEHNR and CDR2 FQNEAQ (reference sequence). Trimming pared 7 bases from V and 0 bases from J, leaving 18 bases between. The CDR3 has 16 residues. The CDR3 bases are TGTGCCAGCACCCGAGGCGGTGTTTTAGCTAACTATGGCTACACCTTC. Protein sequence: CASTRGGVLANYGYTF.

The J gene is TRBJ2-3, the V gene TRBV14; 10 nucleotides align to TRBD2. Germline V gene data show CDR1 as SGHDN and CDR2 as FVKESK. V lost 4 bases, J lost 6 bases, and 1 base stayed unmatched. The CDR3 length is 13 residues. The CDR3 here is CASSPTSGDTQYF. The CDR3 coding sequence is TGTGCCAGCAGCCCGACTAGCGGGGATACGCAGTATTTT.

The chain carries TRBV13 and TRBJ1-1; D is ambiguous. V shed 3 bases and J shed 1 base, with 12 bases lying between them. The CDR3 contains 15 residues. Germline CDR1 is PRHDT and CDR2 is FYEKMQ (reference sequence). CDR3 residues: CASSLVGFENTEAFF. The CDR3 nucleotides read TGTGCCAGCAGCTTGGTGGGCTTCGAGAACACTGAAGCTTTCTTT. Full variable domain (outside the CDR3, taken from reference TRBV13 and TRBJ1-1): AAGVIQSPRHLIKEKRETATLKCYPIPRHDTVYWYQQGPGQDPQFLISFYEKMQSDKGSIPDRFSAQQFSDYHSELNMSSLELGDSALYFCASSLVGFENTEAFFGQGTRLTVV.

The chain employs TRBV7-2 and TRBJ2-3; either TRBD1 or TRBD2 may fit D (5 bases each). Germline assignment: CDR1 SGHTA and CDR2 FQGNSA. CDR3 size: 16 residues. V was shortened by 1 base and J by 4 bases, with 15 bases between the two germline ends. The CDR3 loop reads CASSLGWDAHADTQYF. DNA for the CDR3: TGTGCCAGCAGCTTAGGGTGGGACGCGCACGCAGATACGCAGTATTTT. Using reference TRBV7-2 and TRBJ2-3 for the parts outside the CDR3, the full variable domain is GAGVSQSPSNKVTEKGKDVELRCDPISGHTALYWYRQSLGQGLEFLIYFQGNSAPDKSGLPSDRFSAERTGGSVSTLTIQRTQQEDSAVYLCASSLGWDAHADTQYFGPGTRLTVL.

The chain is built from TRBV7-2 and TRBJ2-3; TRBD2 might be the D (7 bases). V was trimmed by 5 bases and J by 4 bases, leaving 22 bases between them. CDR3 size: 17 residues. Germline CDR1 reads SGHTA; CDR2 reads FQGNSA. In DNA form, the CDR3 reads TGTGCCAGCAGCCACCCCCTGGGGGGGGGCCTGCCAGATACGCAGTATTTT. This encodes CASSHPLGGGLPDTQYF. Looking up the rest from reference TRBV7-2 and TRBJ2-3 gives the full variable domain: GAGVSQSPSNKVTEKGKDVELRCDPISGHTALYWYRQSLGQGLEFLIYFQGNSAPDKSGLPSDRFSAERTGGSVSTLTIQRTQQEDSAVYLCASSHPLGGGLPDTQYFGPGTRLTVL.

V usage is TRBV12-5 and J usage is TRBJ2-1; D is unclear. The V end lost 6 bases, the J end lost 0 bases, and 12 bases lay between the germline ends. CDR3 size: 15 residues. Germline V CDR1 and CDR2: LGHNT, FRNRAP. The CDR3 bases are TGTGCTAGTGGCCAGACACCGAGCTCCTACAATGAGCAGTTCTTC. This sequence encodes CASGQTPSSYNEQFF.

This sequence joins TRBV9 and TRBJ2-1; possible D gene TRBD1, 6 bases. Trimming took off 3 bases at V and 8 bases at J, with 24 bases between the two ends. The germline V gene has CDR1 SGDLS and CDR2 YYNGEE. The CDR3 extends over 17 amino acids. Here the CDR3 reads CASSARGQYSYMDEQFF. The CDR3 DNA follows: TGTGCCAGCAGCGCCAGAGGACAGTACTCCTACATGGATGAGCAGTTCTTC.

The V gene is TRBV4-3, the J gene TRBJ2-1, with 11 bases that match TRBD2. The junction had 5 bases not matched to a gene; V was cut back by 4 bases and J by 6 bases. Germline V gene sequence: CDR1 LGHNA, CDR2 YSLEER. This CDR3 has 15 amino acids. The CDR3 nucleotides read TGCGCCAGCAGCCGGGACCTAGCGGGGGGCAATGAGCAGTTCTTC. Protein sequence: CASSRDLAGGNEQFF.

This rearrangement joins TRBV10-2 to TRBJ2-3, with TRBD2 matching over 8 bases. The CDR3 runs 14 residues. Germline CDR1 WSHSY, CDR2 SAAADI. The J segment lost 4 bases and the V segment lost 3 bases, leaving 3 bases of the junction unmatched. The CDR3 DNA reads TGCGCCAGCAGTGAACGGGGGGGCGCAGATACGCAGTATTTT. It specifies CASSERGGADTQYF.

The chain recombines TRBV24-1 with TRBJ2-3, with D unclear. CDR3 length: 13 amino acids. Trimming cost V 2 bases and J 4 bases, with 6 bases left between them. Germline V gene sequence: CDR1 KGHDR, CDR2 SFDVKD. Here the CDR3 reads CATSDSWADTQYF. CDR3 bases: TGTGCCACCAGTGATTCGTGGGCAGATACGCAGTATTTT.

The gene calls are TRBV6-5 and TRBJ1-2; no reliable D call. V lost 2 bases and J lost 6, with 10 bases in between. Germline assignment: CDR1 MNHEY and CDR2 SVGAGI. The CDR3 contains 13 residues. The CDR3 DNA sequence: TGTGCCAGCAGTTACATGGGAAACGATGGCTACACCTTC. This codes for CASSYMGNDGYTF.

The chain recombines TRBV19 with TRBJ2-2; 12 nucleotides line up with TRBD1. This CDR3 spans 15 amino acids. J was trimmed by 6 bases and V by 3 bases; bases with no gene match: 2. Germline V gene sequence: CDR1 LNHDA, CDR2 SQIVND (reference sequence). The CDR3 region is CASSMGTGGPGELFF. In DNA, the CDR3 is TGTGCCAGTAGTATGGGGACAGGGGGCCCCGGGGAGCTGTTTTTT.